The 21 T cell receptor beta chains given below trace back to one sample, sequenced in a study of T cell repertoires in cytomegalovirus infection. These receptors' targets are unknown. TCRdb ran MiXCR on the reads and lists one entry per CDR3 protein. The table shows tens of thousands of distinct CDR3 sequences, with 35% to 45% occurring only once. The input for sequencing was CD8+ T cells from cultured PBMCs, taken from culture after CMV antigen stimulation. These receptors were collected from a human donor in good health (CMV status not recorded). Some clones in this sample may be carry-over from other donors' samples.

This clonotype has only one observation. The J gene is TRBJ1-2, the V gene TRBV6-1; D unclear. CDR3 length: 12 residues. V lost 4 bases and J lost 7, with 10 bases in between. Germline values: CDR1 MNHNS, CDR2 SASEGT. CDR3 protein: CASSVWVVGYTF. CDR3 DNA: TGTGCCAGCAGTGTATGGGTGGTTGGCTACACCTTC.

V gene TRBV6-2 or TRBV6-3 combines with J gene TRBJ1-2; tentatively, D is TRBD1 (6 bases). Germline-derived CDR1 and CDR2 are MNHEY and SVGEGT. Trimming shortened V by 6 bases and J by 4 bases, and 15 bases separated the two germline ends. The CDR3 totals 14 residues. CDR3 amino acids: CASSANRQAYGYTF. CDR3 coding DNA: TGTGCCAGCAGCGCGAACCGACAGGCCTATGGCTACACCTTC.

This chain links TRBV19 with TRBJ1-2; D uncertain. CDR1 and CDR2 from the germline V gene are LNHDA and SQIVND (reference sequence). The CDR3 has 11 amino acids. Deletions cut 5 bases from V and 7 bases from J, with 8 bases between. CDR3 in amino acids: CASSPKFGYTF. Written as DNA, the CDR3 is TGTGCCAGTAGTCCCAAATTTGGCTACACCTTC.

V gene TRBV4-2 combines with J gene TRBJ2-3; 7 bases are shared with TRBD2. The CDR3 runs 16 residues. The germline V gene has CDR1 LGHNA and CDR2 YNFKEQ. After removal of 1 base from V and 0 bases from J, the junction contained 4 bases not matched to a gene. CDR3 protein: CASSQGGGGSTDTQYF. CDR3 DNA: TGTGCCAGCAGCCAAGGTGGCGGGGGTAGCACAGATACGCAGTATTTT.

The CDR3 DNA reads TGCGCCAGCAGCCAAGGGGGAGAGACCCAGTACTTC. Amino acids: CASSQGGETQYF. The rearrangement links TRBV4-3 to TRBJ2-5; D is uncertain. V was trimmed by 1 base and J by 4 bases, leaving 4 bases between them. This CDR3 region has 12 residues. Germline V gene lookup returns CDR1 LGHNA and CDR2 YSLEER.

This clonotype was seen just once. The chain has TRBV28 and TRBJ1-2; D is ambiguous. Germline V CDR1 and CDR2: MDHEN, SYDVKM. Trimming left V 5 bases short and J 8 bases short, with 12 bases between. The CDR3 covers 12 residues. The CDR3 reads CASSGLDLGYTF. In DNA, the CDR3 is TGTGCCAGCAGTGGATTGGATCTGGGCTACACCTTC.

V is TRBV28 and J is TRBJ1-3; D unresolved. Trimming left V 4 bases short and J 1 base short, with 14 bases between. Per the germline V gene, CDR1 is MDHEN and CDR2 is SYDVKM. CDR3 size: 16 residues. The DNA of the CDR3 is TGTGCCAGCAGTTACCTCCCAGGAAGATCTGGAAACACCATATATTTT. Protein product: CASSYLPGRSGNTIYF.

The rearrangement uses TRBV30 and TRBJ2-5, with D tentatively TRBD2 (5 bases). Germline loops: CDR1 GTSNPN, CDR2 SVGIG (reference sequence). The V gene lost 5 bases and the J gene lost 5 bases, with 12 bases spanning the gap. The CDR3 is 12 amino acids. DNA of the CDR3: TGTGCCTGGGCGGGCCTTCGGGAGACCCAGTACTTC. Protein sequence: CAWAGLRETQYF.

J is TRBJ2-1 and V is TRBV7-9, with TRBD2 identical over 8 bases. Germline V gene data show CDR1 as SEHNR and CDR2 as FQNEAQ (reference sequence). V lost 5 bases to trimming and J lost 2 bases; unmatched junction nucleotides: 8. The CDR3 sequence is 16 residues long. The chain's CDR3 is CASSPKLAEAYNEQFF. CDR3 sequence (DNA): TGTGCCAGCAGCCCAAAACTAGCGGAGGCCTACAATGAGCAGTTCTTC.

This chain connects TRBV19 to TRBJ1-1; D might be TRBD1 (5 bases). Germline CDR1 reads LNHDA; CDR2 reads SQIVND (reference sequence). This CDR3 contains 15 residues. The germline V and J ends were trimmed by 7 bases and 4 bases, with 19 bases remaining between them. The CDR3: CASNPGRQGRTEAFF. CDR3 sequence (DNA): TGTGCCAGTAATCCGGGTCGGCAGGGCCGCACTGAAGCTTTCTTT.

CDR3 nucleotides: TGCGCCAGCAGCCAAGAGATTTATGCTATCGGGGGCTACGAGCAGTACTTC. This sequence encodes CASSQEIYAIGGYEQYF. J is TRBJ2-7 and V is TRBV4-3; a possible D gene is TRBD2 (6 bases). V lost 0 bases and J 3 bases, leaving 18 bases between the germline ends. The CDR3 sequence is 17 residues long. Germline CDR1 and CDR2: LGHNA and YSLEER.

The CDR3 DNA reads as TGCGCCAGCAGCCCCCAGAAATACGAGCAGTACTTC. Its translation is CASSPQKYEQYF. The chain carries TRBV5-1 and TRBJ2-7; D is uncertain. Looked up from germline, CDR1 is SGHRS and CDR2 is YFSETQ. Between the trimmed V and J ends, which lost 4 bases and 4 bases, there was a span of 9 bases. The CDR3 loop spans 12 amino acids.

Many counts were recorded for this clonotype. The V and J genes are TRBV6-1 and TRBJ2-7; maybe TRBD1 (5 bases). The germline V gene encodes CDR1 MNHNS and CDR2 SASEGT. The CDR3 spans 13 residues. Trimming shortened V by 1 base and J by 5 bases, and 9 bases separated the two germline ends. The CDR3 bases are TGTGCCAGCAGTGAAGGGGGCTACGACGAGCAGTACTTC. It translates to CASSEGGYDEQYF.

The rearrangement uses TRBV7-9 and TRBJ1-6; maybe TRBD1 (6 bases). The CDR3 spans 16 residues. V was pared by 1 base and J by 6 bases, with 13 bases between. Looked up from germline, CDR1 is SEHNR and CDR2 is FQNEAQ (reference sequence). CDR3 DNA: TGTGCCAGCAGCTTAGGAAGGGGGTCACTTAATTCACCCCTCCACTTT. This sequence encodes CASSLGRGSLNSPLHF. The entire variable domain, with the rest obtained from reference TRBV7-9 and TRBJ1-6, is as follows: DTGVSQNPRHKITKRGQNVTFRCDPISEHNRLYWYRQTLGQGPEFLTYFQNEAQLEKSRLLSDRFSAERPKGSFSTLEIQRTEQGDSAMYLCASSLGRGSLNSPLHFGNGTRLTVT.

CDR3 amino acids: CASRWTGEFYEQYF. CDR3 sequence (DNA): TGTGCCAGCAGGTGGACAGGGGAATTCTACGAGCAGTACTTC. The genes are TRBV12-3 or TRBV12-4 and TRBJ2-7; 9 bases match TRBD1. With V trimmed by 6 bases and J by 3 bases, 6 bases remained unmatched. The CDR3 is made up of 14 amino acids.

The rearrangement joins TRBV11-2 to TRBJ2-1; 11 bases map to TRBD2. This CDR3 has 15 amino acids. Germline assignment: CDR1 SGHAT and CDR2 FQNNGV. Unmatched junction bases numbered 4, after V lost 5 bases and J lost 4 bases. Here the CDR3 DNA reads TGTGCCAGCAGCCCGACTAGCGGGACTTACAATGAGCAGTTCTTC. Amino acid sequence: CASSPTSGTYNEQFF.

A few counts support this clonotype. The chain is built from TRBV7-8 and TRBJ2-7; TRBD2 agrees at 8 bases. V trimming: 6 bases; J trimming: 2 bases; junction bases outside the gene matches: 6. The CDR3 has 14 residues. The germline gives CDR1 SGHVS, CDR2 FQNEAQ. The CDR3 DNA is TGTGCCAGCAGATTGAGCGGGGGCCCCTACGAGCAGTACTTC. It is translated as CASRLSGGPYEQYF. The full variable domain, in which reference TRBV7-8 and TRBJ2-7 provide the parts outside the CDR3, is GAGVSQSPRYKVAKRGQDVALRCDPISGHVSLFWYQQALGQGPEFLTYFQNEAQLDKSGLPSDRFFAERPEGSVSTLKIQRTQQEDSAVYLCASRLSGGPYEQYFGPGTRLTVT.

This clonotype was seen a handful of times. The chain combines TRBV10-3 with TRBJ2-3; possible D gene TRBD2, 6 bases. V was shortened by 6 bases and J by 1 base, with 11 bases between the two germline ends. The germline V gene has CDR1 ENHRY and CDR2 SYGVKD. The CDR3 contains 14 residues. CDR3 in DNA: TGTGCCATCAGAACGGGGGAGGGCACAGATACGCAGTATTTT. Translated: CAIRTGEGTDTQYF.

The chain employs TRBV7-2 and TRBJ1-4; no firm D call. The CDR3 is made up of 15 amino acids. Germline-derived CDR1 and CDR2 are SGHTA and FQGNSA. Trimming took off 5 bases at V and 4 bases at J, with 14 bases between the two ends. CDR3 sequence: CASSLSTGLNEKLFF. In DNA form, the CDR3 reads TGTGCCAGCAGCCTCTCGACGGGCCTTAATGAAAAACTGTTTTTT.

The chain recombines TRBV20-1 with TRBJ2-5; D not certain. Trimming pared 0 bases from V and 1 base from J, leaving 15 bases between. There are 16 residues in the CDR3. From germline, CDR1 is DFQATT and CDR2 SNEGSKA (reference sequence). The CDR3 DNA reads as TGCAGTGCTAGAGATTTTGCGGAGATCGTCCAAGAGACCCAGTACTTC. This gives the protein CSARDFAEIVQETQYF.

This chain uses TRBV7-9 with TRBJ2-5; D may be TRBD1 or TRBD2 (5 bases each). The germline CDR1 and CDR2 sequences are SEHNR and FQNEAQ (reference sequence). With 1 base removed from V and 1 base from J, the gap between germline ends came to 16 bases. The CDR3 has 17 residues. CDR3 amino acids: CASSLVTGARGQETQYF. Here the CDR3 DNA reads TGTGCCAGCAGCTTAGTGACTGGGGCGAGGGGCCAAGAGACCCAGTACTTC.